The source of this TCR beta chain is a study of blood T cell repertoires in COVID-19. Study summary: In each case, the material was cDNA or gDNA derived from T cells, B-cell-depleted T cells, or PBMCs.

The repertoire was sequenced with immunoSEQ multiplex PCR; TCRdb's copy has only in-frame clones and lacks some. The table includes 95,000 to 150,000 clones, less than 85% detected once. Material for sequencing was peripheral blood. This clonotype was sampled from a human donor with acute or convalescent COVID-19. The donor label of this sample is uncertain.

The CDR3 DNA is TGTGCCAGTAGTATAGGGCCCGGGGACTACAATGAGCAGTTCTTC. This translates into CASSIGPGDYNEQFF. This chain connects TRBV19 to TRBJ2-1; weak D call: TRBD2 (5 bases). The CDR3 runs to 15 residues. Germline loops: CDR1 LNHDA, CDR2 SQIVND (reference sequence). V gave up 1 base and J gave up 3 bases, with 10 bases separating them. Complete variable domain (other parts from reference TRBV19 and TRBJ2-1): DGGITQSPKYLFRKEGQNVTLSCEQNLNHDAMYWYRQDPGQGLRLIYYSQIVNDFQKGDIAEGYSVSREKKESFPLTVTSAQKNPTAFYLCASSIGPGDYNEQFFGPGTRLTVL.